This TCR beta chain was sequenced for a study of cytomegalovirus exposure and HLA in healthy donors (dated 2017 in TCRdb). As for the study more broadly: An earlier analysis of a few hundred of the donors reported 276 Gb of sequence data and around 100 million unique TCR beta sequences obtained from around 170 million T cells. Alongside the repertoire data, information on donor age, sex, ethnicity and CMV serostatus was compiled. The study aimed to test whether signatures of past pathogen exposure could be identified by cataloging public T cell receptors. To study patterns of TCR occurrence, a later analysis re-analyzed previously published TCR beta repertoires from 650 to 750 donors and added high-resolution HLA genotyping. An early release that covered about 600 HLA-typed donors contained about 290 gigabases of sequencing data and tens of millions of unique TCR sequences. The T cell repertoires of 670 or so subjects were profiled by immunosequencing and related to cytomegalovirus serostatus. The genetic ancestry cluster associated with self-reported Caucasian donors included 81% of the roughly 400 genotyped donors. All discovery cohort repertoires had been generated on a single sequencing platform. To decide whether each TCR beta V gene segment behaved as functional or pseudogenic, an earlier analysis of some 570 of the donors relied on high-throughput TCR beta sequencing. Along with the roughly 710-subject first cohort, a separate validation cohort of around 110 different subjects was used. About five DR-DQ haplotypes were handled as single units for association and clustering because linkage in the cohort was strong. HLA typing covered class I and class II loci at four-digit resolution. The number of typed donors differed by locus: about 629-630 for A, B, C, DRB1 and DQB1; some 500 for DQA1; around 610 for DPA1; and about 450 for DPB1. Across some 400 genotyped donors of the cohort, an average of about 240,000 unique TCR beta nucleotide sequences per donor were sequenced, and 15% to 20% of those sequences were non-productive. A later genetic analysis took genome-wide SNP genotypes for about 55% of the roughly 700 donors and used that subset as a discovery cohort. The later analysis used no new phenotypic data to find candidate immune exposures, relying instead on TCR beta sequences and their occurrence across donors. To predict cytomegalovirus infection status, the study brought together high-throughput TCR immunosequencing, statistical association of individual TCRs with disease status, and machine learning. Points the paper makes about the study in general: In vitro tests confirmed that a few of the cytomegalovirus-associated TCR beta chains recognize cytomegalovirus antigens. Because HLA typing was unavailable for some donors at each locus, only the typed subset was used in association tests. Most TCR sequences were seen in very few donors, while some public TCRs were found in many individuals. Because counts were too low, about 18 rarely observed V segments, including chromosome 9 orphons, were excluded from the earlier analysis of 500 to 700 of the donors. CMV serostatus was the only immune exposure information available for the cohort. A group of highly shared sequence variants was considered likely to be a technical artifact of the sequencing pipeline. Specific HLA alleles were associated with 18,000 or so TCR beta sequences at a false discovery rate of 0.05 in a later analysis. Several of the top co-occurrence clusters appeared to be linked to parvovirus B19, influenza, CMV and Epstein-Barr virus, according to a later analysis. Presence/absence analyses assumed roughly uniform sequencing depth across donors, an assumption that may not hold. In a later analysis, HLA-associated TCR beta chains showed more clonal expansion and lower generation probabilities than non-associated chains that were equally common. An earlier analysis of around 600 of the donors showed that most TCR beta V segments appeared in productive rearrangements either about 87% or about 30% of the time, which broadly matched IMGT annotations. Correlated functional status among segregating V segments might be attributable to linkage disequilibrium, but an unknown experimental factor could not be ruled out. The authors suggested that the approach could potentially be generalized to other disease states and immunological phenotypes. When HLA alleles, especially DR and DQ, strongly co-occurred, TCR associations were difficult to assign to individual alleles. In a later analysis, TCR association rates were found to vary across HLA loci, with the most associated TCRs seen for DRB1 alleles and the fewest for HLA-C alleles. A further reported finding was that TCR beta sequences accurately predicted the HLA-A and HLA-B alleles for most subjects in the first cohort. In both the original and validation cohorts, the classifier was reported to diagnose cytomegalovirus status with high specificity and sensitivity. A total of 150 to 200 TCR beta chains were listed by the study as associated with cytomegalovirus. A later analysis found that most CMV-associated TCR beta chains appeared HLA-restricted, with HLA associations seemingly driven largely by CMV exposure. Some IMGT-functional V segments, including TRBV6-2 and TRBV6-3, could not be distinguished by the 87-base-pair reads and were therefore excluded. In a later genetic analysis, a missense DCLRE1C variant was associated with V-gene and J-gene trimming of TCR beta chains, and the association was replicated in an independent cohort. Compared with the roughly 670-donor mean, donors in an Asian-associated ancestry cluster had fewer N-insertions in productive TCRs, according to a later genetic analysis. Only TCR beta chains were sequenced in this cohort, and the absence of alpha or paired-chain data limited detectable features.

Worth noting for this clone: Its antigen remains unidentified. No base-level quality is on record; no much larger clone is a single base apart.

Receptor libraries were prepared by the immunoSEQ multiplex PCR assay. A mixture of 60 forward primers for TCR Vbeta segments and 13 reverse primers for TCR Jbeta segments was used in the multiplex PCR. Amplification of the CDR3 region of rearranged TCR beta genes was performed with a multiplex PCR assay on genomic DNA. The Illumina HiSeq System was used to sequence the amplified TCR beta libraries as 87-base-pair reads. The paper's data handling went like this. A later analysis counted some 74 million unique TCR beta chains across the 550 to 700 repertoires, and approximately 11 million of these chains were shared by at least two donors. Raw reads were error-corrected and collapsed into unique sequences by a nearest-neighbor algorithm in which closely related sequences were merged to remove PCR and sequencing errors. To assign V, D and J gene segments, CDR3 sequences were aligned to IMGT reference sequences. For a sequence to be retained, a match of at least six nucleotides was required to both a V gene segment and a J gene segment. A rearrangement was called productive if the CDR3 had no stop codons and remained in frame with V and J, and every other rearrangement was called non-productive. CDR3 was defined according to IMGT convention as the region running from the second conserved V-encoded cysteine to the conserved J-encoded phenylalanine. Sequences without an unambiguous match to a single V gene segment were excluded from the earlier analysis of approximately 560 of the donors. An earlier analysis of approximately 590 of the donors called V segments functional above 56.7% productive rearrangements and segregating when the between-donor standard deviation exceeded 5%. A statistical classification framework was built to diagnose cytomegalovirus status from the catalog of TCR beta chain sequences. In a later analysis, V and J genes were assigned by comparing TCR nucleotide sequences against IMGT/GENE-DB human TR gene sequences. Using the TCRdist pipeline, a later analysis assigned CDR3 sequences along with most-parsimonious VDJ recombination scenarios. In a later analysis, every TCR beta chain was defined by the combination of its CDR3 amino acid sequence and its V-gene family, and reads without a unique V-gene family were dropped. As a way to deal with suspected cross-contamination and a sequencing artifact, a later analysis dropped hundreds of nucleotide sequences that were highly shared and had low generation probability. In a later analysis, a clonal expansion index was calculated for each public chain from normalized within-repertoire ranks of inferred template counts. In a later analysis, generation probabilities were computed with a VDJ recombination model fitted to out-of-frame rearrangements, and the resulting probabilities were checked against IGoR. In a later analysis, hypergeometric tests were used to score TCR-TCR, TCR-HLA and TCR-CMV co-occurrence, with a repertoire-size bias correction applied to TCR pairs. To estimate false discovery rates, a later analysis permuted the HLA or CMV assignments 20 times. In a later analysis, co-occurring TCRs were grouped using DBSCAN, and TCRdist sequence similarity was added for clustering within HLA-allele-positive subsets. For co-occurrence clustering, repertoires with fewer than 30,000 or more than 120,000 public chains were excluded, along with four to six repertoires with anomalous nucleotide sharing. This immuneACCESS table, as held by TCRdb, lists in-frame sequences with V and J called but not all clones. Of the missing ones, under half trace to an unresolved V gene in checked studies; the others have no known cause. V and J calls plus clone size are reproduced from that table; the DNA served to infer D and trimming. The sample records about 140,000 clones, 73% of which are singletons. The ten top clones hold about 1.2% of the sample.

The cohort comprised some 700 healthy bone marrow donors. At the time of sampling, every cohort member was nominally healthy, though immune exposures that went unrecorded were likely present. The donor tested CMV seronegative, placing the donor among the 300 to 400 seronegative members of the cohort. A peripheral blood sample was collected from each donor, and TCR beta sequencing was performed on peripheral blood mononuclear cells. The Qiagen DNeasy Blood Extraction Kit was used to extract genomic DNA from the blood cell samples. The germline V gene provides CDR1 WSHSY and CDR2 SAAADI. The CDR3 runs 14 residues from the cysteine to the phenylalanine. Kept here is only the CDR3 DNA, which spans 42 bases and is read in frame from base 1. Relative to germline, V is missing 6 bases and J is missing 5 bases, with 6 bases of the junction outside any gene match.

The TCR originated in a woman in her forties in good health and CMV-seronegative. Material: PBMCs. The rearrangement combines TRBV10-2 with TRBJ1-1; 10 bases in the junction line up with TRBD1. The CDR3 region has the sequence CASRGDRGWTEAFF. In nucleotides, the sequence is TGCGCCAGCAGGGGGGACAGGGGTTGGACTGAAGCTTTCTTT.